This TCR beta chain appears in the sequencing data of a study of CD8 T cells in Susac syndrome. Random hexamers were used to reverse transcribe the RNA input (about 0.5 to 1 ug). Across 54 Vbeta and 13 Jbeta, immunoSEQ multiplex PCR amplified TCR beta CDR3. Using its own MiXCR run on the immunoSEQ multiplex PCR reads, TCRdb lists one record per CDR3 protein. The sample contains about 180,000 distinct CDR3 sequences, 85% to 95% of which appear only once. The CDR3 has 13 amino acids. V lost 5 bases to trimming and J lost 7 bases; unmatched junction nucleotides: 5. CDR1 is MNHEY, CDR2 SMNVEV, per germline (reference sequence).

The chain uses TRBV27 and TRBJ2-7, with 10 bases matching TRBD2. The sequence was collected from a human donor with multiple sclerosis. Sequencing was done on a sample of CD8+ T cells from PBMCs. The CDR3, as DNA: TGTGCCAGCAGTCTGGGACTAGCGAAGGAGCAGTACTTC. It is translated as CASSLGLAKEQYF.